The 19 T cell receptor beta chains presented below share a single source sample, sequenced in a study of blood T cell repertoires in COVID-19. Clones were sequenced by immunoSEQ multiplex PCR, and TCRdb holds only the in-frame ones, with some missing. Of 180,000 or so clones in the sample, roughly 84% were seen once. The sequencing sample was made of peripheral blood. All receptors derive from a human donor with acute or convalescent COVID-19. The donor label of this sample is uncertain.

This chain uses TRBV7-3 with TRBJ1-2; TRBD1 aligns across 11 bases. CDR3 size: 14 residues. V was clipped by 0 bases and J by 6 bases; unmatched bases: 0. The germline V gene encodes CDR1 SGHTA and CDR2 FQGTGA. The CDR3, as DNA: TGTGCCAGCAGCTTAACGGGACAGGGGGATGGCTACACCTTC. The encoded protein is CASSLTGQGDGYTF.

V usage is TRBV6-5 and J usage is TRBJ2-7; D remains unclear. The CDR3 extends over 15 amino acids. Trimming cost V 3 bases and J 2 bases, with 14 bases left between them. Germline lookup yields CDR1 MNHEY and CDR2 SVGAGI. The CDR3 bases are TGTGCCAGCAGTTATGAACGAGGCGCGACCTACGAGCAGTACTTC. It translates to CASSYERGATYEQYF.

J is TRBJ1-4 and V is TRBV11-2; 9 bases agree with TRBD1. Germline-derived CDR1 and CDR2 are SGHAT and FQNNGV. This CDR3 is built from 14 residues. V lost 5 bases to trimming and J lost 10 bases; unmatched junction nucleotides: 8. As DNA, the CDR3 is TGTGCCAGCAGCCTCCGGACAGGGGACGGAAAACTGTTTTTT. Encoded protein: CASSLRTGDGKLFF. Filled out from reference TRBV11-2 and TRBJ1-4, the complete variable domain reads EAGVAQSPRYKIIEKRQSVAFWCNPISGHATLYWYQQILGQGPKLLIQFQNNGVVDDSQLPKDRFSAERLKGVDSTLKIQPAKLEDSAVYLCASSLRTGDGKLFFGSGTQLSVL.

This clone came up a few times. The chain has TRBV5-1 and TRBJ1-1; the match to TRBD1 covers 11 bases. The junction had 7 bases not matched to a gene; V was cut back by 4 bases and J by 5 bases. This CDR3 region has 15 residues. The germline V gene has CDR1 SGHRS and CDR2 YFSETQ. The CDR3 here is CASSLGQGAGTEAFF. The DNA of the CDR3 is TGCGCCAGCAGCCTAGGACAGGGGGCGGGAACTGAAGCTTTCTTT.

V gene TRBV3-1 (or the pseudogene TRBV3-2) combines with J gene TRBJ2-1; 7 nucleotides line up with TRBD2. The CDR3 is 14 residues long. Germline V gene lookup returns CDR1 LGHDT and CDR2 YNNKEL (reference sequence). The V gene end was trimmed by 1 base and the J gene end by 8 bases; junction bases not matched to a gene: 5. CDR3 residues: CASSQGTSADEQFF. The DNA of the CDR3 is TGTGCCAGCAGCCAAGGCACTAGCGCCGATGAGCAGTTCTTC.

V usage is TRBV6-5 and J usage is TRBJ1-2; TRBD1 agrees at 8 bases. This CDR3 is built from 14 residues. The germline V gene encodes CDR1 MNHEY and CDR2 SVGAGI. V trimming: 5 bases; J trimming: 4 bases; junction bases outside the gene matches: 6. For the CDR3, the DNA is TGTGCCAGCAGTAATGCAGGGGGCAGCTATGGCTACACCTTC. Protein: CASSNAGGSYGYTF.

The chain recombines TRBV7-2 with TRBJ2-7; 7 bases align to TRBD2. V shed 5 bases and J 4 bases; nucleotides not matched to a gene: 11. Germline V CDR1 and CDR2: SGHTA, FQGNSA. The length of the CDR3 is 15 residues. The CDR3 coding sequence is TGTGCCAGCAGCCCCGGACTAGAGATGGGGTACGAGCAGTACTTC. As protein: CASSPGLEMGYEQYF.

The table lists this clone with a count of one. CDR3 DNA: TGTGCCAGCTTCAGGGCGAACTATGGCTACACCTTC. As protein: CASFRANYGYTF. The gene calls are TRBV6-5 and TRBJ1-2, with D possibly being TRBD1 (5 bases). CDR1 MNHEY and CDR2 SVGAGI come from the germline V gene. The ends were cut back, 8 bases at V and 2 bases at J, with 9 bases in the middle. The CDR3 contains 12 residues.

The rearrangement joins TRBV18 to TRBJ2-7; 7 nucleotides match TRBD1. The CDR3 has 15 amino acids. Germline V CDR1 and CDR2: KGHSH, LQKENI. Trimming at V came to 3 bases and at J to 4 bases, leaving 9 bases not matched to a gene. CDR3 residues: CASSPQERGPYEQYF. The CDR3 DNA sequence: TGTGCCAGCTCACCCCAGGAGAGGGGGCCGTACGAGCAGTACTTC.

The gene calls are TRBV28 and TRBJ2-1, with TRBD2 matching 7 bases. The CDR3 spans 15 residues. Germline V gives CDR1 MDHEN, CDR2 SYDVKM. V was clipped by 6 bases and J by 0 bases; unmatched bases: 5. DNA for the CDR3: TGTGCCAGCAGAGAGCGGGACCCCTCCTACAATGAGCAGTTCTTC. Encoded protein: CASRERDPSYNEQFF.

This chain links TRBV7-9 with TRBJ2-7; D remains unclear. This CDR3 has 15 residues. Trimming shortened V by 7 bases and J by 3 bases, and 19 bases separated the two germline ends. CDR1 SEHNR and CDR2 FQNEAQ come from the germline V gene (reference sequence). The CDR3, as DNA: TGTGCCAGCATCACGTGGGCCCCGAGAATCTACGAGCAGTACTTC. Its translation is CASITWAPRIYEQYF.

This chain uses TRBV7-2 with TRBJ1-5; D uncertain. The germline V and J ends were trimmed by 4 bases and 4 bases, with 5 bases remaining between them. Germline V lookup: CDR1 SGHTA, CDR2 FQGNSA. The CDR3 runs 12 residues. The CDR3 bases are TGTGCCAGCAGCTCTGTAAATCAGCCCCAGCATTTT. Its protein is CASSSVNQPQHF.

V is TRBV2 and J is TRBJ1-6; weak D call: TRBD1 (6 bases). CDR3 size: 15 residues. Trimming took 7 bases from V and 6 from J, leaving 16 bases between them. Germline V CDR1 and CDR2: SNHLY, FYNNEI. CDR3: CASKGGRGTNSPLHF. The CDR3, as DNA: TGTGCCAGCAAAGGGGGAAGGGGGACTAATTCACCCCTCCACTTT.

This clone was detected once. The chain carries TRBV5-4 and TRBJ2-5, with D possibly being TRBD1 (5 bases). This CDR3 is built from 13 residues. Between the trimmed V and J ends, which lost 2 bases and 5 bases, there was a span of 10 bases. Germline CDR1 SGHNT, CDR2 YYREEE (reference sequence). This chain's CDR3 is CASSLQAGETQYF. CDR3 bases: TGTGCCAGCAGCTTACAGGCCGGGGAGACCCAGTACTTC.

The CDR3 DNA sequence: TGTGCCAGCAGCTTGGGACTAGCGGCTTACAATGAGCAGTTCTTC. Encoded protein: CASSLGLAAYNEQFF. The chain uses TRBV11-2 and TRBJ2-1; 11 nucleotides match TRBD2. V trimming: 3 bases; J trimming: 4 bases; junction bases outside the gene matches: 2. The CDR3 covers 15 residues. CDR1 and CDR2 from the germline V gene are SGHAT and FQNNGV.

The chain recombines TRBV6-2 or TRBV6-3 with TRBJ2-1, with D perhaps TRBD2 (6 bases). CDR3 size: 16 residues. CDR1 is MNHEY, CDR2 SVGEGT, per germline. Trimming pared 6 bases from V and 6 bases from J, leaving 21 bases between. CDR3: CASSLRSGTQGNEQFF. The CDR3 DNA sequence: TGTGCCAGCAGCCTTCGCTCCGGGACTCAGGGCAATGAGCAGTTCTTC.

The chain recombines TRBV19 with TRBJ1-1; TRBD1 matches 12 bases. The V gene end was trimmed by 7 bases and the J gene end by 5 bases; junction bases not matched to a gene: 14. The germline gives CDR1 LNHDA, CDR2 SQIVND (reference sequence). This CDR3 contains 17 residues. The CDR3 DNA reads TGTGCCAGTAAAGGTTCTGGGACAGGGGGCTATGGGACTGAAGCTTTCTTT. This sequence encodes CASKGSGTGGYGTEAFF.

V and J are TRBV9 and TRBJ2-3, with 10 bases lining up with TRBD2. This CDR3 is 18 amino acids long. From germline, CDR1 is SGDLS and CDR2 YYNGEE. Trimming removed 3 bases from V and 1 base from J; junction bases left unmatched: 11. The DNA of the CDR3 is TGTGCCAGCAGCGATCCCAGCTTTGGACTAGCGGGCACAGATACGCAGTATTTT. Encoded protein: CASSDPSFGLAGTDTQYF.

The CDR3 sequence: CASSESSGAGEQYF. For the CDR3, the DNA is TGTGCCAGCAGTGAATCGTCAGGCGCGGGGGAGCAGTACTTC. V is TRBV2 and J is TRBJ2-7, with D possibly matching TRBD2 (6 bases). Germline V gives CDR1 SNHLY, CDR2 FYNNEI. Trimming removed 2 bases from V and 7 bases from J, with 15 bases in between. The CDR3 is 14 amino acids.